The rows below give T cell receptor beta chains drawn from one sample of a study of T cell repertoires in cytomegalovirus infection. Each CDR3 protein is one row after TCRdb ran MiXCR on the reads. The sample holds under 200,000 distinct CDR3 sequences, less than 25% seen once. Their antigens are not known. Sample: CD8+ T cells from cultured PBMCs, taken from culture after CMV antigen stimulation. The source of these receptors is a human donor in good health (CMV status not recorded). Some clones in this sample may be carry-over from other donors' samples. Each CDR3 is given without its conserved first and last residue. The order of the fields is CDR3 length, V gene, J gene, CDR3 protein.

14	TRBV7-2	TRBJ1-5	ASSPVQGDGNQPQH
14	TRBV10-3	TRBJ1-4	AISPGREYMGEKLF
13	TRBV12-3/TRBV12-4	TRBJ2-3	ASTQGGDGTDTQY
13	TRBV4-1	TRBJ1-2	ASSQEFAVNYGYT
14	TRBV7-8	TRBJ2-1	ASSLPDGEPIGEQF
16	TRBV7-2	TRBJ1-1	ASSSGPGTGEQDTEAF
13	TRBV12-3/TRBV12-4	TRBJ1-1	ASSLYLDTALEAF
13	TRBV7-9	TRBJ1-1	ASSSVRGMNTEAF
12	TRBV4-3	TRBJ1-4	ASSQDLDGEKLF
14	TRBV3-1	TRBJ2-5	ASSQEVASGGKTQY
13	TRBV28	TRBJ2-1	ASSAPNNGYNEQF
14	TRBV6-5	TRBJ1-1	ASSSGQGVTDTEAF
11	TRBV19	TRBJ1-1	ASSIVGDTEAF
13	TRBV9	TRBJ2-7	ASSQGGNDIIEQY
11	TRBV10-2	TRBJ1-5	ASGQGIYQPQH
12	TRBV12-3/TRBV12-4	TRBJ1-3	AIPTGRSMDTIY
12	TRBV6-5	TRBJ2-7	ASSYGGQSYEQY
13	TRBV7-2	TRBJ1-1	ASSRTGTANTEAF
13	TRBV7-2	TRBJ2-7	ATSRGGSWKYEQY
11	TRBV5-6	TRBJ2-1	ASSWGEGNEQF
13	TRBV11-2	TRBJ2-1	ASSSRTILGSIGD
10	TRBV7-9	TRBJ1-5	GVRKGRQPQH